The 13 T cell receptor beta chains in this list originate from one sample, sequenced in a study of OX40 agonist ivuxolimab in advanced cancers. The assay was immunoSEQ multiplex PCR, and TCRdb's table has in-frame clones only and misses some. This table holds tens of thousands of clones, under 90% found once. The material sequenced was CD4+ or CD8+ T cells sorted from blood, taken in a trial of the OX40 agonist ivuxolimab. Receptors originate from an adult with an advanced solid tumor such as melanoma, head and neck, liver or kidney cancer.

V and J are TRBV30 and TRBJ2-1; D possibly matches TRBD1 or TRBD2 (5 bases each). With 4 bases removed from V and 3 bases from J, the gap between germline ends came to 19 bases. This CDR3 is 16 amino acids long. CDR1 is GTSNPN and CDR2 is SVGIG in the germline V gene (reference sequence). As DNA, the CDR3 is TGTGCCTGGAAAATCCCGGGGACCACTAACTACAATGAGCAGTTCTTC. Residues: CAWKIPGTTNYNEQFF.

This clone is a singleton in its sample. The rearrangement links TRBV5-4 to TRBJ1-6, with D uncertain. V was pared by 0 bases and J by 6 bases, with 10 bases between. CDR3 length equals 15 residues. CDR1 and CDR2 (germline): SGHNT, YYREEE (reference sequence). The CDR3 DNA is TGTGCCAGCAGCTTGGACAGAGGGTTTAATTCACCCCTCCACTTT. Translated, it gives CASSLDRGFNSPLHF.

The chain recombines TRBV4-2 with TRBJ2-7; 8 nucleotides line up with TRBD1. The CDR3 loop spans 15 amino acids. V lost 4 bases and J lost 1; bases outside the gene matches: 6. Per germline, CDR1 LGHNA and CDR2 YNFKEQ. This CDR3 reads CASSPDRGLSYEQYF. The CDR3 DNA follows: TGTGCCAGCAGCCCAGACAGGGGATTGTCCTACGAGCAGTACTTC.

The J gene is TRBJ1-1, the V gene TRBV9; D is perhaps TRBD1 (5 bases). This CDR3 comprises 15 residues. Germline CDR1 reads SGDLS; CDR2 reads YYNGEE. The V end was cut by 0 bases, the J end by 5 bases, with 14 bases between. The CDR3 reads CASSVEGRKGTEAFF. The CDR3 DNA follows: TGTGCCAGCAGCGTAGAGGGGCGGAAGGGGACTGAAGCTTTCTTT.

V usage is TRBV7-8 and J usage is TRBJ1-4, with 7 positions matching TRBD1. CDR1 SGHVS and CDR2 FQNEAQ come from the germline V gene. Trimming at V came to 1 base and at J to 5 bases, leaving 1 base not matched to a gene. The length of the CDR3 is 14 residues. The CDR3 DNA is TGTGCCAGCAGCTTAGGCAGGGGGAATGAAAAACTGTTTTTT. This translates into CASSLGRGNEKLFF.

The chain couples TRBV7-7 to TRBJ2-5, with 9 bases fitting TRBD2. Trimming at V came to 4 bases and at J to 1 base, leaving 22 bases not matched to a gene. The germline CDR1 and CDR2 sequences are SSHAT and FNYEAQ (reference sequence). The CDR3 has 21 amino acids. The CDR3 DNA reads as TGTGCCAGCAGCTCGCTTATCCCCTCTCCGGGACTAGCCCCCCCCCAAGAGACCCAGTACTTC. It specifies CASSSLIPSPGLAPPQETQYF. Using reference TRBV7-7 and TRBJ2-5 for the parts outside the CDR3, the full variable domain is GAGVSQSPRYKVTKRGQDVTLRCDPISSHATLYWYQQALGQGPEFLTYFNYEAQPDKSGLPSDRFSAERPEGSISTLTIQRTEQRDSAMYRCASSSLIPSPGLAPPQETQYFGPGTRLLVL.

The V gene is TRBV5-6, the J gene TRBJ2-5; 8 nucleotides line up with TRBD2. CDR3 length: 14 amino acids. Germline lookup yields CDR1 SGHDT and CDR2 YYEEEE. The V segment lost 4 bases and the J segment 3 bases; nucleotides outside the gene matches: 5. Here the CDR3 reads CASSEAGVEETQYF. In DNA form, the CDR3 reads TGTGCCAGCAGCGAAGCGGGGGTGGAAGAGACCCAGTACTTC. Combining the CDR3 with reference TRBV5-6 and TRBJ2-5 gives the whole variable domain DAGVTQSPTHLIKTRGQQVTLRCSPKSGHDTVSWYQQALGQGPQFIFQYYEEEERQRGNFPDRFSGHQFPNYSSELNVNALLLGDSALYLCASSEAGVEETQYFGPGTRLLVL.

The chain carries TRBV7-2 and TRBJ1-1; 8 positions match TRBD1. The CDR3 covers 15 residues. With 5 bases clipped from V and 3 bases from J, the junction kept 8 bases outside the gene matches. Germline V gives CDR1 SGHTA, CDR2 FQGNSA. CDR3 amino acids: CASSRSRTGHTEAFF. The DNA for the CDR3 is TGTGCCAGCAGCCGCTCTCGGACAGGGCACACTGAAGCTTTCTTT.

The rearrangement uses TRBV5-6 and TRBJ2-3, with unresolved D. This CDR3 is built from 12 residues. The ends were cut back, 1 base at V and 5 bases at J, with 5 bases in the middle. The germline gives CDR1 SGHDT, CDR2 YYEEEE. The CDR3 nucleotides are TGTGCCAGCAGCTTGTACGGAGATACGCAGTATTTT. Protein: CASSLYGDTQYF.

This clone was seen only a few times. The chain links TRBV5-1 to TRBJ2-3; TRBD1 matches 7 bases. V shed 0 bases, J shed 2 bases, and the junction held 6 bases outside the gene matches. Germline V lookup: CDR1 SGHRS, CDR2 YFSETQ. CDR3 length equals 16 residues. Here the CDR3 reads CASSLGGTAITDTQYF. Written as DNA, the CDR3 is TGCGCCAGCAGCTTGGGGGGGACAGCAATCACAGATACGCAGTATTTT.

This rearrangement joins TRBV5-5 to TRBJ1-3; unclear D gene. Per the germline V gene, CDR1 is SGHKS and CDR2 is YYEKEE (reference sequence). Trimming left V 0 bases short and J 0 bases short, with 10 bases between. The CDR3 spans 16 residues. This chain's CDR3 is CASSLGGTISGNTIYF. CDR3 in DNA: TGTGCCAGCAGCTTGGGTGGAACGATCTCTGGAAACACCATATATTTT.

V gene TRBV4-2 combines with J gene TRBJ1-2; D is perhaps TRBD1 (5 bases). Germline CDR1 reads LGHNA; CDR2 reads YNFKEQ. This CDR3 has 14 amino acids. The ends were cut back, 6 bases at V and 2 bases at J, with 13 bases in the middle. CDR3 sequence reads: CASRELGENYGYTF. DNA for the CDR3: TGTGCCAGCAGGGAATTGGGGGAGAACTATGGCTACACCTTC.

This chain uses TRBV5-1 with TRBJ1-2, with a weak D call TRBD1 (6 bases). The CDR3 has 15 residues. Germline V gene lookup returns CDR1 SGHRS and CDR2 YFSETQ. V lost 0 bases and J lost 6, with 15 bases in between. DNA for the CDR3: TGCGCCAGCAGCTTGGCCTCGGGACAATTTAATGGCTACACCTTC. Amino acids: CASSLASGQFNGYTF.